This T cell receptor beta chain was recorded in a study of T-cell reconstitution after alpha-beta-depleted transplantation in children (TCRdb year 2016). Looking at the study overall: T-cell immune reconstitution after TCRalphabeta/CD19-depleted allogeneic hematopoietic cell transplantation in children was quantitatively tracked in the study by means of TCR repertoire profiling.

From a lookup of the germline V gene (reference sequence), CDR1 and CDR2 are LNHDA and SQIVND. Measured from the cysteine to the phenylalanine, the CDR3 is 16 residues long. Only CDR3 DNA is held: 48 bases, read in frame from base 1. V loses 3 bases of germline sequence and J loses 0 bases, and the interval between the two ends is 11 bases. Library generation was performed with PCR. Sequencing took place on an Illumina HiSeq 2500. TCR library preparation used molecular barcoding, with unique molecular identifiers applied to normalize quantification of the TCRbeta repertoire. The raw public data were reprocessed by TCRdb itself: fastp quality trimming at Q25, MiXCR clonotype calling, in-frame beta chains only. Each entry merges the rows of one CDR3 protein and shows their most common DNA and genes. Present in this sample are around 250,000 distinct CDR3 sequences, around 7.5% of which were seen just once. Clones ranked in the top ten supply less than 8% of the sample.

About this clonotype: Its specific antigen is unknown. No base quality information exists; no much larger clone differs at one position.

What this sample's treatment or condition label stands for: allogeneic hematopoietic cell transplantation with graft depleted of TCRalphabeta T cells and CD19 B cells. Transplant recipients were children who received TCRalphabeta/CD19-depleted allogeneic hematopoietic cell grafts. Study-level results and caveats: Apparently early alphabetaT-cell count recovery about two months after transplant reportedly relied on only several hundred rapidly expanded clones derived from non-depleted graft cells. The frequencies of hyperexpanded clones fell over the following months, and after one year, T-cell counts and TCRbeta diversity were mostly attributed to newly produced T cells. In some patients, high TCRbeta diversity at day 60 was attributed to recipient T cells and intrathymic progenitors that had survived conditioning.

The sequence links TRBV19 to TRBJ2-2; the D segment cannot be called with confidence. The source is a male patient under 18 who had a stem cell transplant for acute lymphoblastic leukemia, so the T cells may come from the graft donor. The material sequenced was PBMCs, mostly from graft donor cells, taken 180 days after TCRalphabeta/CD19-depleted stem cell transplant. The CDR3 has the sequence CASSIPVETNTGELFF. The DNA sequence is as follows: TGTGCCAGTAGTATTCCCGTTGAGACGAACACCGGGGAGCTGTTTTTT.